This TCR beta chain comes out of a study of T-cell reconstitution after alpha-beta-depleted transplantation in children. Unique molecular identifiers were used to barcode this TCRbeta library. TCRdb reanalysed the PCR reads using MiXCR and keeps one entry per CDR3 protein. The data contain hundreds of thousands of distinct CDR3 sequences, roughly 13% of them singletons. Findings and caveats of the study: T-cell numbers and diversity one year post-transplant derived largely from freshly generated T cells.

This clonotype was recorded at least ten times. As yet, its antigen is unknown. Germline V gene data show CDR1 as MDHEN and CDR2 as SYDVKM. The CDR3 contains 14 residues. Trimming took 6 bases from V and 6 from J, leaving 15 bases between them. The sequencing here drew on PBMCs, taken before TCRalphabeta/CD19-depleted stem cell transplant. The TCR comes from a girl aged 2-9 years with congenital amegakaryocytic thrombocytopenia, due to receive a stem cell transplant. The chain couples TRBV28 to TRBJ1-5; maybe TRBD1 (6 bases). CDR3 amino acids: CASSLGGVGQPQHF. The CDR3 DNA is TGTGCCAGCAGCTTAGGGGGGGTAGGTCAGCCCCAGCATTTT.